The next 24 T cell receptor beta chains were all read from a single sample in a study of shared clonotypes between healthy human individuals. Clones were read by immunoSEQ multiplex PCR, and TCRdb kept only the in-frame ones, dropping some. The table shows some 2,100,000 clones, with approximately 96% occurring only once. Sequenced: naive CD4+ T cells sorted from blood. The subset is: CD45RA+ positively selected. The source of these receptors is a man younger than 35 in good health.

V usage is TRBV5-6 and J usage is TRBJ2-5, with D hard to call. Germline loops: CDR1 SGHDT, CDR2 YYEEEE. The length of the CDR3 is 13 residues. V lost 2 bases, J lost 7 bases, and 12 bases lay in between. The CDR3: CASSFYHIGTQYF. CDR3 nucleotide sequence: TGTGCCAGCAGCTTTTACCACATTGGGACCCAGTACTTC.

The chain is built from TRBV18 and TRBJ1-4; no firm D call. The germline V and J ends were trimmed by 6 bases and 8 bases, with 25 bases remaining between them. CDR3 length: 17 residues. Germline loops: CDR1 KGHSH, CDR2 LQKENI. The CDR3 loop is CASSLKPSGQEGEKLFF. The CDR3 nucleotides read TGTGCCAGCTCTCTTAAACCTTCGGGCCAAGAAGGGGAAAAACTGTTTTTT. The whole variable domain, remainder taken from reference TRBV18 and TRBJ1-4, is NAGVMQNPRHLVRRRGQEARLRCSPMKGHSHVYWYRQLPEEGLKFMVYLQKENIIDESGMPKERFSAEFPKEGPSILRIQQVVRGDSAAYFCASSLKPSGQEGEKLFFGSGTQLSVL.

The chain uses TRBV5-6 and TRBJ1-5; the match to TRBD1 covers 8 bases. The trim removed 1 base at V and 2 bases at J, leaving 5 bases unmatched. The CDR3 is made up of 16 amino acids. Germline V gene lookup returns CDR1 SGHDT and CDR2 YYEEEE. The CDR3 region has the DNA TGTGCCAGCAGCTTGCTTACAGGGGGTCGCAATCAGCCCCAGCATTTT. Its translation: CASSLLTGGRNQPQHF.

This chain connects TRBV2 to TRBJ1-2, with D perhaps matching TRBD1 (6 bases). This CDR3 has 15 residues. Trimming took off 2 bases at V and 6 bases at J, with 16 bases between the two ends. Germline V CDR1 and CDR2: SNHLY, FYNNEI. The DNA of the CDR3 is TGTGCCAGCAGTGAAAATGTGGGACAAATCAATGGCTACACCTTC. Protein sequence: CASSENVGQINGYTF. Variable domain in full (rest from reference TRBV2 and TRBJ1-2): EPEVTQTPSHQVTQMGQEVILRCVPISNHLYFYWYRQILGQKVEFLVSFYNNEISEKSEIFDDQFSVERPDGSNFTLKIRSTKLEDSAMYFCASSENVGQINGYTFGSGTRLTVV.

This chain joins TRBV6-5 and TRBJ2-3, with 10 bases aligning to TRBD2. Germline V gene data show CDR1 as MNHEY and CDR2 as SVGAGI. With V trimmed by 4 bases and J by 0 bases, 4 bases remained unmatched. CDR3 length: 16 residues. DNA of the CDR3: TGTGCCAGCAGTTTCAATAGCGGGGGGAGCACAGATACGCAGTATTTT. Translation gives CASSFNSGGSTDTQYF.

The genes are TRBV2 and TRBJ2-5; 10 nucleotides line up with TRBD2. Germline-derived CDR1 and CDR2 are SNHLY and FYNNEI. The CDR3 spans 14 residues. V shed 7 bases, J shed 5 bases, and the junction held 7 bases outside the gene matches. The CDR3 is CASTGPGLAETQYF. The DNA for the CDR3 is TGTGCCAGCACCGGACCGGGACTAGCGGAGACCCAGTACTTC.

To note about this clone: The sample holds other DNA sequences that translate to the same CDR3. The chain couples TRBV28 to TRBJ2-3; tentative D call: TRBD2 (6 bases). V was pared by 4 bases and J by 3 bases, with 14 bases between. Germline V gene data show CDR1 as MDHEN and CDR2 as SYDVKM. The length of the CDR3 is 15 residues. The CDR3 DNA follows: TGTGCCAGCAGTTCCCGAGGAGGGCCGACAGATACGCAGTATTTT. Translating gives CASSSRGGPTDTQYF.

The J gene is TRBJ2-4, the V gene TRBV30; D unclear. Per germline, CDR1 GTSNPN and CDR2 SVGIG (reference sequence). Between the trimmed V and J ends, which lost 2 bases and 0 bases, there was a span of 5 bases. The CDR3 sequence is 13 residues long. The CDR3 here is CAWSKGAKNIQYF. CDR3 coding DNA: TGTGCCTGGAGTAAGGGAGCCAAAAACATTCAGTACTTC.

V gene TRBV5-1 combines with J gene TRBJ2-7; D is possibly TRBD1 or TRBD2 (5 bases each). Trimming took off 4 bases at V and 7 bases at J, with 12 bases between the two ends. The CDR3 runs 12 residues. CDR1 and CDR2 (germline): SGHRS, YFSETQ. DNA of the CDR3: TGCGCCAGCAGCGAGGGGTTCCGTGAGCAGTACTTC. As protein: CASSEGFREQYF.

This chain uses TRBV6-1 with TRBJ1-1; 10 nucleotides match TRBD1. The ends lost 6 bases at V and 5 bases at J; junction bases unmatched: 9. CDR1 and CDR2 from the germline V gene are MNHNS and SASEGT. There are 15 residues in the CDR3. CDR3 DNA: TGTGCCAGCAGCGGTCATGGGACAGGGGCTACTGAAGCTTTCTTT. Protein sequence: CASSGHGTGATEAFF.

Turning to this clone: This same CDR3 is encoded by further DNA sequences in the sample. CDR3 protein: CASSFDRVGSPLHF. In DNA form, the CDR3 reads TGCGCCAGCAGCTTCGACAGGGTAGGATCACCCCTCCACTTT. The chain combines TRBV5-1 with TRBJ1-6, with 7 bases identical to TRBD1. CDR3 length: 14 amino acids. CDR1 SGHRS and CDR2 YFSETQ come from the germline V gene. The V gene end was trimmed by 2 bases and the J gene end by 10 bases; junction bases not matched to a gene: 6.

V gene TRBV4-1 combines with J gene TRBJ1-5, with TRBD1 as a possible D gene (5 bases). Trimming removed 1 base at V and 9 bases at J, with 10 bases between. Per the germline V gene, CDR1 is MGHRA and CDR2 is YSYEKL. The CDR3 extends over 13 amino acids. Written as DNA, the CDR3 is TGCGCCAGCAGCCAAGTAGAAGGGACGCCCCAGCATTTT. This sequence encodes CASSQVEGTPQHF.

The rearrangement joins TRBV6-6 to TRBJ1-6; 7 bases align to TRBD1. J was trimmed by 6 bases and V by 6 bases; bases with no gene match: 8. The CDR3 totals 15 residues. CDR1 and CDR2 from the germline V gene are MNHNY and SVGAGI (reference sequence). The CDR3 here is CASSGTALGNSPLHF. The CDR3 DNA reads as TGTGCCAGCAGCGGGACAGCACTTGGTAATTCACCCCTCCACTTT.

This clone occurred once. The V and J genes are TRBV30 and TRBJ2-7, with 12 positions matching TRBD2. V gave up 0 bases and J gave up 9 bases; unmatched junction bases: 9. The V gene's germline CDR1 is GTSNPN and CDR2 SVGIG (reference sequence). This CDR3 is 15 amino acids long. CDR3 in amino acids: CAWSVRSSGRAGQYF. The CDR3, as DNA: TGTGCCTGGAGTGTACGGTCTAGCGGGAGGGCCGGGCAGTACTTC. Filled out from reference TRBV30 and TRBJ2-7, the complete variable domain reads SQTIHQWPATLVQPVGSPLSLECTVEGTSNPNLYWYRQAAGRGLQLLFYSVGIGQISSEVPQNLSASRPQDRQFILSSKKLLLSDSGFYLCAWSVRSSGRAGQYFGPGTRLTVT.

J is TRBJ1-2 and V is TRBV5-6, with 10 bases fitting TRBD1. Germline CDR1 SGHDT, CDR2 YYEEEE. The ends lost 5 bases at V and 5 bases at J; junction bases unmatched: 12. CDR3 length: 16 amino acids. CDR3 residues: CASRTTSGTGAYGYTF. The DNA for the CDR3 is TGTGCCAGCAGAACTACTTCCGGGACAGGGGCTTATGGCTACACCTTC.

The chain is built from TRBV7-2 and TRBJ2-5, with D perhaps TRBD1 (5 bases). V gave up 4 bases and J gave up 4 bases, with 10 bases separating them. Germline values: CDR1 SGHTA, CDR2 FQGNSA. The CDR3 runs to 13 residues. CDR3: CASSSERGETQYF. CDR3 nucleotides: TGTGCCAGCAGCTCAGAAAGGGGAGAGACCCAGTACTTC.

The sample holds a few counts of this clone. V usage is TRBV11-2 and J usage is TRBJ1-2; D is ambiguous. The CDR3 covers 12 residues. The germline V and J ends were trimmed by 4 bases and 4 bases, with 7 bases remaining between them. Looked up from germline, CDR1 is SGHAT and CDR2 is FQNNGV. CDR3 in amino acids: CASSSGVYGYTF. The CDR3 DNA is TGTGCCAGCAGCTCCGGGGTCTATGGCTACACCTTC.

A note on this clone: The same CDR3 arises from other DNA sequences in this sample as well. The rearrangement uses TRBV6-6 and TRBJ2-7; no clear D gene. The germline V gene encodes CDR1 MNHNY and CDR2 SVGAGI (reference sequence). CDR3 size: 11 residues. Trimming cost V 0 bases and J 6 bases, with 3 bases left between them. CDR3 DNA: TGTGCCAGCAGTTACTCCGGCGAGCAGTACTTC. Encoded protein: CASSYSGEQYF.

As regards this clone: Other DNA sequences in the same sample also yield this CDR3. V and J are TRBV6-5 and TRBJ2-7, with D possibly being TRBD2 (5 bases). Deletions cut 3 bases from V and 2 bases from J, with 11 bases between. CDR1 is MNHEY, CDR2 SVGAGI, per germline. The CDR3 is 14 amino acids. The CDR3 region has the DNA TGTGCCAGCAGTTATGGTGGGAGTACCTACGAGCAGTACTTC. This codes for CASSYGGSTYEQYF.

The rearrangement uses TRBV11-3 and TRBJ1-3; D remains ambiguous. The V end was cut by 1 base, the J end by 2 bases, with 6 bases between. Germline V gene lookup returns CDR1 SGHNT and CDR2 YENEEA. This CDR3 spans 14 amino acids. CDR3 protein: CASSLGQPGNTIYF. The CDR3 coding sequence is TGTGCCAGCAGCTTAGGGCAGCCTGGAAACACCATATATTTT.

The V call is TRBV10-2, the J call TRBJ2-1; D gene uncertain. Germline CDR1 is WSHSY and CDR2 is SAAADI. V was trimmed by 6 bases and J by 0 bases, leaving 9 bases between them. CDR3 length: 14 amino acids. The CDR3: CASRSLSSYNEQFF. The CDR3 DNA is TGCGCCAGCAGGAGCCTGAGCTCCTACAATGAGCAGTTCTTC.

Comment on this clone: The sample contains more than one DNA sequence encoding this CDR3. V gene TRBV18 combines with J gene TRBJ1-5; D is undetermined. CDR3 length equals 13 residues. Trimming pared 4 bases from V and 2 bases from J, leaving 6 bases between. CDR1 and CDR2 (germline): KGHSH, LQKENI. The CDR3 region is CASSLQGNQPQHF. The DNA of the CDR3 is TGTGCCAGCTCACTGCAGGGCAATCAGCCCCAGCATTTT.

This clone appeared once. The chain couples TRBV2 to TRBJ2-1, with 10 bases aligning to TRBD2. This CDR3 has 16 residues. Losses at the gene ends were 4 bases for V and 4 bases for J; bases not matched to a gene: 7. Germline CDR1 and CDR2: SNHLY and FYNNEI. In nucleotides, the CDR3 is TGTGCCAGCAGTGGGGCTAGCGGGAGCTCATACAATGAGCAGTTCTTC. Its translation: CASSGASGSSYNEQFF.

This chain joins TRBV28 and TRBJ2-7; no definite D call. Trimming took 5 bases from V and 0 from J, leaving 14 bases between them. The CDR3 has 15 amino acids. Germline V gene data show CDR1 as MDHEN and CDR2 as SYDVKM. The CDR3, as DNA: TGTGCCAGCAGTGCCCACAGTTCGAGCTCCTACGAGCAGTACTTC. It specifies CASSAHSSSSYEQYF.